Listed below are T cell receptor beta chains from one sample, sequenced in a study of cytomegalovirus exposure and HLA in healthy donors. Repertoires were generated with immunoSEQ multiplex PCR, while TCRdb's copy carries only in-frame clones and drops some. In total, the table holds more than 45,000 clones. Sequenced input: PBMCs. Receptors originate from a woman aged 40 to 49 in good health and CMV-seronegative. Each CDR3 is given with its conserved first and last residue. The D gene is left open where the match is weak.

v_call,d_call,j_call,cdr3_nt,cdr3_aa
TRBV9,NA,TRBJ1-3,TGTGCCAGCAGCGTAGGGTCAGATAGCGGTGCCATATATTTT,CASSVGSDSGAIYF
TRBV2,NA,TRBJ1-2,TGTGCCAGCAGTGAGACTATGTCATCCGTAGGCTACACCTTC,CASSETMSSVGYTF
TRBV25-1,NA,TRBJ1-5,TGTGCCAGCAGTCCAACAGGAGGGGTAAATCAGCCCCAGCATTTT,CASSPTGGVNQPQHF
TRBV19,NA,TRBJ1-6,TGTGCCAGTAGTATCGCAGGGGATTCACCCCTACACTTT,CASSIAGDSPLHF
TRBV6-4,NA,TRBJ1-2,TGTGCCAGCATCTCCCGCCAGGGTAGGGGTAGAAGGTATGGCTACACCTTC,CASISRQGRGRRYGYTF
TRBV5-6,NA,TRBJ1-5,TGTGCCAGCACCGGGTTCCATAGCAATCAGCCCCAGCATTTT,CASTGFHSNQPQHF
TRBV5-1,NA,TRBJ1-1,TGCGCCAGCAGCGCGTTAACAGGGTTGGGGACTGAAGCTTTCTTT,CASSALTGLGTEAFF
TRBV28,NA,TRBJ1-5,TGTGCCAGCGGAATATACAGGGAACAAAGCAATCAGCCCCAGCATTTT,CASGIYREQSNQPQHF
TRBV6-5,TRBD1,TRBJ1-2,TGTGCCAGCAGTTACCGAGGGGGCGGCTACACCTTC,CASSYRGGGYTF
TRBV25-1,TRBD2,TRBJ2-3,TGTGCCAGCAGTGTAGCACTAGCGGGAGAGGCAGATACGCAGTATTTT,CASSVALAGEADTQYF
TRBV12-5,TRBD2,TRBJ2-5,TGTGCTAGTGGTTTGGGACTAGCGGACTTCGAGACCCAGTACTTC,CASGLGLADFETQYF
TRBV9,NA,TRBJ2-3,TGTGCCAGCAGCGTAGCGGGAGTGGGCACAGATACGCAGTATTTT,CASSVAGVGTDTQYF
TRBV30,NA,TRBJ1-1,TGTGCCTGGAGGTTCCTAAACACTGAAGCTTTCTTT,CAWRFLNTEAFF
TRBV9,NA,TRBJ1-1,TGTGCCAGCAGCGTAGGATGGGCCGGAAACACTGAAGCTTTCTTT,CASSVGWAGNTEAFF
TRBV11-2,NA,TRBJ2-3,TGTGCCAGCAGCTTAGATCAAGGGGCGGTAACGCAGTATTTT,CASSLDQGAVTQYF
TRBV4-1,TRBD2,TRBJ2-7,TGCGCCAGCAGCCAAGGACTAGCGGGACTCTACGAGCAGTACTTC,CASSQGLAGLYEQYF
TRBV6-5,NA,TRBJ2-7,TGTGCCAGCAGTTACCGAACAGGGTCTCCCTACGAGCAGTACTTC,CASSYRTGSPYEQYF
TRBV2,NA,TRBJ2-2,TGTGCCAGCAGTGAATATAGAACCGGGGAGCTGTTTTTT,CASSEYRTGELFF
TRBV19,NA,TRBJ2-2,TGTGCCAGTAAAAGGATCGGCCGCAGCCCGGGCACCGGGGAGCTGTTTTTT,CASKRIGRSPGTGELFF
TRBV5-6,NA,TRBJ2-7,TGTGCCAGCAGCTTACGGTGGTCAAACTACGAGCAGTACTTC,CASSLRWSNYEQYF
TRBV5-1,NA,TRBJ2-1,TGCGCCAGCTATCAGTGGGGGCCGGGGAATGAGCAGTTCTTC,CASYQWGPGNEQFF
TRBV6-4,TRBD2,TRBJ2-1,TGTGCCAGCAGTGCTAGCGGGAGGGTGGGTGAGCAGTTCTTC,CASSASGRVGEQFF
TRBV7-6,NA,TRBJ1-3,TGTGCCAGCAGCGTCAGGGTATCGGCTGGAAACACCATATATTTT,CASSVRVSAGNTIYF
TRBV6-5,NA,TRBJ1-5,TGTGCCAGCAGCCACAGGGTAGGTCAGCCCCAGCATTTT,CASSHRVGQPQHF
TRBV12-5,TRBD2,TRBJ2-4,TGTGCTAGTGGTTTGGGACTAGCGGGAGCCAAAAACATTCAGTACTTC,CASGLGLAGAKNIQYF
TRBV5-6,NA,TRBJ2-7,TGTGCCAGCAGCTTAAAACAGGCCTACGAGCAGTACTTC,CASSLKQAYEQYF
TRBV19,NA,TRBJ1-1,TGTGCCAGTAGTATTCAGGGATTCCCCTCTGAAGCTTTCTTT,CASSIQGFPSEAFF